Listed here is a single T cell receptor (beta chain). Its target is not known. The sample comes from a study of shared clonotypes between healthy human individuals. Study-wide points: Clonotypes not shared had lower generation probabilities than those common to all four donors.

Clones were sequenced by immunoSEQ multiplex PCR, and TCRdb holds only the in-frame ones, with some missing. The data contain 1,500,000 or so clones, approximately 98.5% of them seen just once; the ten biggest clones take up 0.3% to 0.45%. The clonotype was recovered from a man under 40 in good health. Input material: naive CD4+ T cells sorted from blood. Described subset: CD45RA+ positively selected.

CDR3 nucleotides: TGTGCCAGCAGCTTATCTGGAGGCGGGCACACCGGGGAGCTGTTTTTT. Translation: CASSLSGGGHTGELFF. The chain employs TRBV7-9 and TRBJ2-2; perhaps TRBD2 as D (5 bases). V lost 2 bases to trimming and J lost 3 bases, with 13 bases between them. This CDR3 has 16 amino acids. Per the germline V gene, CDR1 is SEHNR and CDR2 is FQNEAQ (reference sequence).